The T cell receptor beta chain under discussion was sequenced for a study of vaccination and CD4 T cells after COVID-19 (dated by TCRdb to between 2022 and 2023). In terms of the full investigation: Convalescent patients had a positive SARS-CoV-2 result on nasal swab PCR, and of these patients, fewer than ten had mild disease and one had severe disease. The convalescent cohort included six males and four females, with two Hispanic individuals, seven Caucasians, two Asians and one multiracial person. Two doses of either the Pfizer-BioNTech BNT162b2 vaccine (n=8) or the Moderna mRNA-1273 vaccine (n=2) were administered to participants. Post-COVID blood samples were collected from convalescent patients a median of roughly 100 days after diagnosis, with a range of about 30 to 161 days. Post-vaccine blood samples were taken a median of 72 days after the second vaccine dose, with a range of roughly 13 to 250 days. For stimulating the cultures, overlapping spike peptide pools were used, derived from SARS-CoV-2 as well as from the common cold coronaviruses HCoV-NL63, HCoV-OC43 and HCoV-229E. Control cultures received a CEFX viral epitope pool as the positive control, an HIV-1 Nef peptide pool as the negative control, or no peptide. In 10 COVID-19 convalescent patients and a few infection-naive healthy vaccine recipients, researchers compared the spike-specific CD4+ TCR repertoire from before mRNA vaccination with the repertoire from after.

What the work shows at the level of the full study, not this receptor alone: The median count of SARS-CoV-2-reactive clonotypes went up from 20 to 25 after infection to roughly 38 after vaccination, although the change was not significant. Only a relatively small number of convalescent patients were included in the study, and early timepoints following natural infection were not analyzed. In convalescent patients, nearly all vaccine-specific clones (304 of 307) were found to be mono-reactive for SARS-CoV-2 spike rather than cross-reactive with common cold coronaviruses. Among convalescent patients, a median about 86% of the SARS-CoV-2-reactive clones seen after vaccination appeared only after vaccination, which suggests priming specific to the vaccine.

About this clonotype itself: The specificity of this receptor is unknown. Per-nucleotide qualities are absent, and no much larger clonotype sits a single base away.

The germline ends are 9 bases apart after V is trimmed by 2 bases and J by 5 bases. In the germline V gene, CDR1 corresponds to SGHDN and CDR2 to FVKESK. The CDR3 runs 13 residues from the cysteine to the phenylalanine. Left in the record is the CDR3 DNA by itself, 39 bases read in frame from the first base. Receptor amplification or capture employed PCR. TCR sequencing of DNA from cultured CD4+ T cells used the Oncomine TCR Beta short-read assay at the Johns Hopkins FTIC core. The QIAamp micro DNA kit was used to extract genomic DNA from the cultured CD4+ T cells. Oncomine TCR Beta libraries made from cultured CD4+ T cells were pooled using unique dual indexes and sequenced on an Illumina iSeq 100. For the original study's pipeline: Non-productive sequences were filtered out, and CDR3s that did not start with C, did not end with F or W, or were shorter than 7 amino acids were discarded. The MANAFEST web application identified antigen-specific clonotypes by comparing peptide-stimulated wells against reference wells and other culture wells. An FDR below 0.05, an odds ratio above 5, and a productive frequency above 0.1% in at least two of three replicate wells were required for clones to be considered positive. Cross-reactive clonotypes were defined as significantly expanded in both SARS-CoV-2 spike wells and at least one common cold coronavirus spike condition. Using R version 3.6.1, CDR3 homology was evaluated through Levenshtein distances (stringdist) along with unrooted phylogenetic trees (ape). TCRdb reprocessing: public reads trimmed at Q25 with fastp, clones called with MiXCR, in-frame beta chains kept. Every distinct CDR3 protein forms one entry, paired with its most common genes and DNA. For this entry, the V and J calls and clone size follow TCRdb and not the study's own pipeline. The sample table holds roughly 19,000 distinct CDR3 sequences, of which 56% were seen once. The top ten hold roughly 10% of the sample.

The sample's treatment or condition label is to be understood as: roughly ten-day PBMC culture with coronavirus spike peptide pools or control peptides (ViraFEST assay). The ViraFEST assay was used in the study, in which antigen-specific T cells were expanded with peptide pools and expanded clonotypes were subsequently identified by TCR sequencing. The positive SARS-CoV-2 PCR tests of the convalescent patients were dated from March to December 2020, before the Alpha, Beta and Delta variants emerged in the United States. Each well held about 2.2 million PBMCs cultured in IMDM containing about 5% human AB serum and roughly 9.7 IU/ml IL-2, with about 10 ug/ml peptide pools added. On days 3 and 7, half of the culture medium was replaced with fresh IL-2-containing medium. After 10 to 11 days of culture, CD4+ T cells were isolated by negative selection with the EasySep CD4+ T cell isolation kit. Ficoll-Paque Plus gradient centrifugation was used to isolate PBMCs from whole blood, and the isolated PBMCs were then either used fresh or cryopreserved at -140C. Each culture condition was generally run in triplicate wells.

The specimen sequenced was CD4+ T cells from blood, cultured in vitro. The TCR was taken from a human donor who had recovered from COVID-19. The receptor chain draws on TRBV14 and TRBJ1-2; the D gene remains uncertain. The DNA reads TGTGCCAGCAGCCAATTCCCGAAATATGGCTACACCTTC. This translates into CASSQFPKYGYTF.